This T cell receptor (beta chain) is from a study of blood T cell repertoires in COVID-19. Trimming left V 0 bases short and J 4 bases short, with 12 bases between. Germline V gene data show CDR1 as LGHNT and CDR2 as FRNRAP. The CDR3 loop spans 16 amino acids. TCRdb's copy holds only in-frame clones and misses some; the assay was immunoSEQ multiplex PCR. The sample includes about 130,000 clones, roughly 80% of them seen just once. The chain recombines TRBV12-5 with TRBJ1-4; weak D call: TRBD1 (5 bases). This clonotype was obtained from a man between 50 and 59 years old who had recovered from COVID-19. The sample comprised PBMCs or T cells enriched from blood (not recorded which). The CDR3 sequence: CASGLVLGAYNEKLFF. The CDR3 nucleotides are TGTGCTAGTGGTTTGGTGCTAGGGGCGTATAATGAAAAACTGTTTTTT. The full variable domain, with the rest looked up from reference TRBV12-5 and TRBJ1-4, is DARVTQTPRHKVTEMGQEVTMRCQPILGHNTVFWYRQTMMQGLELLAYFRNRAPLDDSGMPKDRFSAEMPDATLATLKIQPSEPRDSAVYFCASGLVLGAYNEKLFFGSGTQLSVL.